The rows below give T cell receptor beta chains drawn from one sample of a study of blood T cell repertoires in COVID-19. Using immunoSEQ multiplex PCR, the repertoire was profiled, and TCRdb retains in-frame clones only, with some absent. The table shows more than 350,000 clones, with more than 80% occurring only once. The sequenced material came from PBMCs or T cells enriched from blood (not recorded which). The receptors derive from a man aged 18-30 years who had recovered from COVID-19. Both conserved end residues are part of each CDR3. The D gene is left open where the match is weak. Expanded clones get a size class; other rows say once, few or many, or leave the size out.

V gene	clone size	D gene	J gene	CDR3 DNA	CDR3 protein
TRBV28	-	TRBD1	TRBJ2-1	TGTGCCAGCAGCCGACACAGGGGGAAGACGGGGAACTCCTACAATGAGCAGTTCTTC	CASSRHRGKTGNSYNEQFF
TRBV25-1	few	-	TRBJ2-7	TGTGCCAGCAGATCTTCCGGCGGGGAGCAGTACTTC	CASRSSGGEQYF
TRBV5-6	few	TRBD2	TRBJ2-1	TGTGCCAGCAGCTTGAGGACTAGCGGGAGGGGCTACAATGAGCAGTTCTTC	CASSLRTSGRGYNEQFF
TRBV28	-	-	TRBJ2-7	TGTGCCAGCAGTGCAGGGCGGGGAGTGAGCTCCTACGAGCAGTACTTC	CASSAGRGVSSYEQYF
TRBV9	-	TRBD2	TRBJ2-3	TGTGCCAGCAGCGTTGGTCCTAGCGGGGGGCTTAGCACAGATACGCAGTATTTT	CASSVGPSGGLSTDTQYF
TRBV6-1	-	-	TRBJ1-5	TGTGCCAGCAGTGACGGGGACACTGTACAGCATTTT	CASSDGDTVQHF
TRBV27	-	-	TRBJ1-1	TGTGCCAGCACTGGGGGAGGCACTGAAGCTTTCTTT	CASTGGGTEAFF
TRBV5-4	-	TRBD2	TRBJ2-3	TGTGCCAGCAGCCCGATGACAGGGCCTAGCGGGAGGTGGGCAGATACGCAGTATTTT	CASSPMTGPSGRWADTQYF
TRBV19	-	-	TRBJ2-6	TGTGCCAGTAGTATAGCGCACGCGGGTGTCAGGGCCAACGTCCTGACTTTC	CASSIAHAGVRANVLTF
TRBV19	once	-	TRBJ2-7	TGTGCCAGTAGCGCTGGACAGAACCTCTACGAGCAGTACTTC	CASSAGQNLYEQYF
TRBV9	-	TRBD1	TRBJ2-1	TGTGCCAGCAGCGTTGGACAGGGCACTGAGCAGTTCTTC	CASSVGQGTEQFF
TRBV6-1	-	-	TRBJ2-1	TGTGCCAGCAGTGAAGGGGGACAATTCACTCCTTACAATGAGCAGTTCTTC	CASSEGGQFTPYNEQFF
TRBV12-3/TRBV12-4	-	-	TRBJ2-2	TGTGCCAGCACCTTAACCGGGGAGCTGTTTTTT	CASTLTGELFF
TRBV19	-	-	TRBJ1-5	TGTGCCAGTAGTAGACGCAGGGGCGAAGCTCAGCCCCAGCATTTT	CASSRRRGEAQPQHF
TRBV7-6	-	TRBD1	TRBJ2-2	TGTGCCAGCAGCTTTAAGGGGGCCGGGCCGAACACCGGGGAGCTGTTTTTT	CASSFKGAGPNTGELFF
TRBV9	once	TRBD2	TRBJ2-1	TGTGCCAGCAGCGTAGAAGCGGGAGGGGACAATGAGCAGTTCTTC	CASSVEAGGDNEQFF
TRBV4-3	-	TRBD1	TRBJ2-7	TGCGCCAGCAGCATCCGGGACAGCTCCTACGAGCAGTACTTC	CASSIRDSSYEQYF
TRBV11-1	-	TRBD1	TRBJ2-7	TGTGCCAGCAGCTTAGGTGGGACAGGGATCGGCTACGAGCAGTACTTC	CASSLGGTGIGYEQYF
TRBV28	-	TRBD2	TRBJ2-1	TGTGCCAGCAGTTTGAGGGTAGCGGGGTACAATGAGCAGTTCTTC	CASSLRVAGYNEQFF
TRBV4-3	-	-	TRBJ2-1	TGCGCCAGCAGCCAAGATTGGGCTAGCGAGTACAATGAGCAGTTCTTC	CASSQDWASEYNEQFF
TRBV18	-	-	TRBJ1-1	TGTGCCAGCTCACTCGACGAGGGGGTGGGCACTGAAGCTTTCTTT	CASSLDEGVGTEAFF
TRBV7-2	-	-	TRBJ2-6	TGTGCCAGCAGCCCCAGGGGGGCTGGGGCCAACGTCCTGACTTTC	CASSPRGAGANVLTF
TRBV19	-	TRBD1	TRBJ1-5	TGTGCCAGTAGCCGACAGGGACTGGGGTTGACGAGCAATCAGCCCCAGCATTTT	CASSRQGLGLTSNQPQHF
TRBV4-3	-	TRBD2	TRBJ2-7	TGCGCCAGCAGCCAAGACCTCCTAGCGGGAGAGACCTACGAGCAGTACTTC	CASSQDLLAGETYEQYF
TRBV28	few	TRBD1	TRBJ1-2	TGTGCCAGCAGCGAGGACAGGAGTCCTTATGGCTACACCTTC	CASSEDRSPYGYTF
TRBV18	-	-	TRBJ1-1	TGTGCCAGCTCACCACCGGACATAGTGAACACTGAAGCTTTCTTT	CASSPPDIVNTEAFF
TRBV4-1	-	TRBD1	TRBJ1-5	TGCGCCAGCAGCCAAGGTAGGGGGCTAAGGCAGCCCCAGCATTTT	CASSQGRGLRQPQHF
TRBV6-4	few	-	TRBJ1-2	TGTGCCAGCAGTGACAGTGGGCAGGGAACATATGGCTACACCTTC	CASSDSGQGTYGYTF
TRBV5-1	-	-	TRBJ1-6	TGCGCCAGCAGCCTAAGACCCATGGGGGCCAATAATTCACCCCTCCACTTT	CASSLRPMGANNSPLHF
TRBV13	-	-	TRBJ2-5	-	CASSSFGSGLAEETQYF
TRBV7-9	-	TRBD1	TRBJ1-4	TGTGCCAGCAGCGTTACAGGGGGCTTTGAAAAACTGTTTTTT	CASSVTGGFEKLFF
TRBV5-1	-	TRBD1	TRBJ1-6	TGCGCCAGCAGCCCAAACGAACAGGGGGCCGGTTCACCCCTCCACTTT	CASSPNEQGAGSPLHF
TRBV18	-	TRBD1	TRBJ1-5	TGTGCCAGCTCCCTGACAGGGACAGGGGTAAGGAATCAGCCCCAGCATTTT	CASSLTGTGVRNQPQHF
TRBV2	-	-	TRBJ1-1	TGTGCCAGCAGCCAACAGGGTGAGAACACTGAAGCTTTCTTT	CASSQQGENTEAFF
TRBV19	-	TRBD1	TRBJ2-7	TGTGCCAGTAGTGAGGCAGGGGGCCACTACGAGCAGTACTTC	CASSEAGGHYEQYF
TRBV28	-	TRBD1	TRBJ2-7	TGTGCCAGCATGCGACAGGGGGCTTACGAGCAGTACTTC	CASMRQGAYEQYF
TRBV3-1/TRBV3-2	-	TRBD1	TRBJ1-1	TGTGCCAGCAGCCCGGGACAGGGGAGGAACACTGAAGCTTTCTTT	CASSPGQGRNTEAFF
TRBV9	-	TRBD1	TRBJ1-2	TGTGCCAGCAGCGTCGGACAGGGTGCCAACTATGGCTACACCTTC	CASSVGQGANYGYTF
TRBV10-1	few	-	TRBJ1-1	TGCGCCAGCAGTGCCAGGGAGGGCAGTGAAGCTTTCTTT	CASSAREGSEAFF
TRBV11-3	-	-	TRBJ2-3	TGTGCCAGCAGCTTAGCCGGGAGCACAGATACGCAGTATTTT	CASSLAGSTDTQYF
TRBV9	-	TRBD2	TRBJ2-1	TGTGCCAGCAGCAGGACTGGAGCGGGAGCCAATGAGCAGTTCTTC	CASSRTGAGANEQFF
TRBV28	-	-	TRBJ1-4	TGTGCCAGCAGCCATCGACAGGAAACAACTAATGAAAAACTGTTTTTT	CASSHRQETTNEKLFF
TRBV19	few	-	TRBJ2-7	TGTGCCAGTAGTATACCGGGTCCACCCTACGAGCAGTACTTC	CASSIPGPPYEQYF
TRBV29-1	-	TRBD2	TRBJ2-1	TGCAGCGTAGCGGGGTTCTTTGAGAATGAGCAGTTCTTC	CSVAGFFENEQFF